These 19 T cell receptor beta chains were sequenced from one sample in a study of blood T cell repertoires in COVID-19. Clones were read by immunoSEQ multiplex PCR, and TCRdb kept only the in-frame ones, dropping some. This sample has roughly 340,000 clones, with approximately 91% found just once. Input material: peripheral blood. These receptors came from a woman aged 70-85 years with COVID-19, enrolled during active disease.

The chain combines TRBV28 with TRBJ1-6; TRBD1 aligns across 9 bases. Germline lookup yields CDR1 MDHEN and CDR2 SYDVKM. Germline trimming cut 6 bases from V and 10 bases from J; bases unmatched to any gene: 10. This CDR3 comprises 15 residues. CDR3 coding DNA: TGTGCCAGCAGGGACACAGGGGGCGCTGGATCACCCCTCCACTTT. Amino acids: CASRDTGGAGSPLHF.

CDR3 nucleotide sequence: TGTGCCAGCAGCGTAGGGGCCTCGGTTGAAAAACTGTTTTTT. Translating gives CASSVGASVEKLFF. The J gene is TRBJ1-4, the V gene TRBV9, with D unclear. Trimming cost V 0 bases and J 7 bases, with 10 bases left between them. The CDR3 runs to 14 residues. Germline V gene data show CDR1 as SGDLS and CDR2 as YYNGEE.

DNA of the CDR3: TGTGCCAGCAGATACCCAGGGGCTAACTATGGCTACACCTTC. Its translation is CASRYPGANYGYTF. The chain links TRBV7-2 to TRBJ1-2, with D possibly matching TRBD1 (6 bases). CDR1 is SGHTA and CDR2 is FQGNSA in the germline V gene. Trimming removed 6 bases from V and 0 bases from J, with 11 bases in between. This CDR3 has 14 residues.

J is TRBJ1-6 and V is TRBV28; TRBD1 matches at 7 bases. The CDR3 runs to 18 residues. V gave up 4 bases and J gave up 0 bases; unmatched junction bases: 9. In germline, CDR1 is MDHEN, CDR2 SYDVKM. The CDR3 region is CASSSRTTGSSYNSPLHF. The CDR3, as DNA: TGTGCCAGCAGTTCCCGGACGACAGGGAGCTCCTATAATTCACCCCTCCACTTT.

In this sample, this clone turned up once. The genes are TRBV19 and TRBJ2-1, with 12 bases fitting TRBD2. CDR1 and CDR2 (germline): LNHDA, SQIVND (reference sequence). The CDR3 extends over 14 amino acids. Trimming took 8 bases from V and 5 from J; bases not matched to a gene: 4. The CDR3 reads CASETSGGHNEQFF. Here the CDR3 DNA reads TGTGCCAGTGAGACTAGCGGGGGCCACAATGAGCAGTTCTTC.

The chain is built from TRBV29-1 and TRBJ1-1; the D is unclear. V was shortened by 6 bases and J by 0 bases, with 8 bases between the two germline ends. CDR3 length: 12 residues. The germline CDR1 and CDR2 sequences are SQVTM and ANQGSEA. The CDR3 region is CSVDIMNTEAFF. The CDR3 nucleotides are TGCAGCGTCGACATCATGAACACTGAAGCTTTCTTT.

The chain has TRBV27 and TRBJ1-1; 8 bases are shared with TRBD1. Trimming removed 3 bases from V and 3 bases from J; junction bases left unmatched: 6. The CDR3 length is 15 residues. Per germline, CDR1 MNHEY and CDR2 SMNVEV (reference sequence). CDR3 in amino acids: CASSLSPGGHTEAFF. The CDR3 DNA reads TGTGCCAGCAGTTTGTCTCCAGGGGGCCACACTGAAGCTTTCTTT.

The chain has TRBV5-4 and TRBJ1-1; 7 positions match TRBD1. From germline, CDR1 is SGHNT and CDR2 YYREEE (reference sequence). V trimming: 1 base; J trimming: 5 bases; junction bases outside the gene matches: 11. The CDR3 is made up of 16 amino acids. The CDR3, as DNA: TGTGCCAGCAGCTTGTTCCACAGGGGCTTGAGGACTGAAGCTTTCTTT. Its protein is CASSLFHRGLRTEAFF.

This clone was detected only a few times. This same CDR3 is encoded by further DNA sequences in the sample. The CDR3 nucleotides read TGTGCCTGGAGTGTCCAGGGCAATCAGCCCCAGCATTTT. It yields the protein CAWSVQGNQPQHF. The chain combines TRBV30 with TRBJ1-5; D is undetermined. The germline V gene encodes CDR1 GTSNPN and CDR2 SVGIG (reference sequence). CDR3 length: 13 residues. V lost 0 bases, J lost 2 bases, and 5 bases lay in between.

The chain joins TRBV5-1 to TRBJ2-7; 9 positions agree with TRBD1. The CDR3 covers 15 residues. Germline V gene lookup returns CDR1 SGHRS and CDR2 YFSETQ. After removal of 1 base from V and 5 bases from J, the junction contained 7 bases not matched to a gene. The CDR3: CASSLRTGDFDEQYF. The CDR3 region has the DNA TGCGCCAGCAGCTTGAGGACAGGGGATTTCGACGAGCAGTACTTC.

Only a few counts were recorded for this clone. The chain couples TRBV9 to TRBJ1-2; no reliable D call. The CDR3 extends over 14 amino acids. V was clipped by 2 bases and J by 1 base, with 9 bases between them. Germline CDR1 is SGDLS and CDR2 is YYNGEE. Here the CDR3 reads CASSVDLHNYGYTF. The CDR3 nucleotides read TGTGCCAGCAGCGTGGACTTACATAACTATGGCTACACCTTC.

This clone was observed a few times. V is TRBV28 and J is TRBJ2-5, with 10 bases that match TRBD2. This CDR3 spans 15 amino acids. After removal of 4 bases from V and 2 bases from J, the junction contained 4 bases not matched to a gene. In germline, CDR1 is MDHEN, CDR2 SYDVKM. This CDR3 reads CASSSQAGGQETQYF. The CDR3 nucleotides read TGTGCCAGCAGTTCTCAAGCGGGGGGGCAAGAGACCCAGTACTTC.

In nucleotides, the CDR3 is TGTGCCAGCAGCTTAGGGACTTTTGAGGGAGCTTTCTTT. This sequence encodes CASSLGTFEGAFF. This chain links TRBV7-9 with TRBJ1-1, with D uncertain. CDR1 and CDR2 (germline): SEHNR, FQNEAQ (reference sequence). The CDR3 length is 13 residues. Trimming removed 1 base from V and 10 bases from J, with 13 bases in between.

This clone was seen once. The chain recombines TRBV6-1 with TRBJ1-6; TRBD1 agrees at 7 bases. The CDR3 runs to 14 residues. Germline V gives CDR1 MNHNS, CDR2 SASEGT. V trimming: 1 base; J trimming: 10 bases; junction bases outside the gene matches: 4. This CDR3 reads CASSEGDRLSPLHF. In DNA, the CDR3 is TGTGCCAGCAGTGAAGGGGACAGATTGTCACCCCTCCACTTT.

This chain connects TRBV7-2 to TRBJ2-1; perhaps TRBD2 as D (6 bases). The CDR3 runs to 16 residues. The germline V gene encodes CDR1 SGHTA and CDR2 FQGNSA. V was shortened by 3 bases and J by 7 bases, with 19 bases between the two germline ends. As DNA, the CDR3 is TGTGCCAGCAGCTTGACCCCCTGGCGGGGTGGTAATGAGCAGTTCTTC. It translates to CASSLTPWRGGNEQFF.

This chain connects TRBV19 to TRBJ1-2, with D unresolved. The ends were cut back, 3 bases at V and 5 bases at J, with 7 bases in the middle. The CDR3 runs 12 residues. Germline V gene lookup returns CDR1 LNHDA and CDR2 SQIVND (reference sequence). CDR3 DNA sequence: TGTGCCAGTAGTATTGACATTTATGGCTACACCTTC. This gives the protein CASSIDIYGYTF.

This CDR3 is CASSPIGTGSDTQYF. The DNA for the CDR3 is TGTGCCAGCTCACCGATAGGGACAGGGTCAGATACGCAGTATTTT. This chain joins TRBV18 and TRBJ2-3; 9 nucleotides align to TRBD1. Germline V gene sequence: CDR1 KGHSH, CDR2 LQKENI. The V gene end was trimmed by 3 bases and the J gene end by 4 bases; junction bases not matched to a gene: 5. CDR3 length equals 15 residues. The variable domain in full, with the rest retrieved from reference TRBV18 and TRBJ2-3, is NAGVMQNPRHLVRRRGQEARLRCSPMKGHSHVYWYRQLPEEGLKFMVYLQKENIIDESGMPKERFSAEFPKEGPSILRIQQVVRGDSAAYFCASSPIGTGSDTQYFGPGTRLTVL.

Written as DNA, the CDR3 is TGTGCCAGCAGGGGACAGGGGACTTTGGGGGAGCAGTACTTC. Its translation: CASRGQGTLGEQYF. This rearrangement joins TRBV25-1 to TRBJ2-7, with TRBD1 matching over 10 bases. Germline V lookup: CDR1 MGHDK, CDR2 SYGVNS. With 6 bases clipped from V and 7 bases from J, the junction kept 9 bases outside the gene matches. The length of the CDR3 is 14 residues.

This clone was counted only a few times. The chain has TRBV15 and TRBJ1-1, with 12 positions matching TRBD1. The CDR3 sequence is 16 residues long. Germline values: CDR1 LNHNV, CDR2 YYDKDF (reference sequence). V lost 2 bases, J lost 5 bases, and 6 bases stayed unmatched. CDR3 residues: CATSRKGQGAYTEAFF. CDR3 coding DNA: TGTGCCACCAGCAGAAAGGGACAGGGGGCCTATACTGAAGCTTTCTTT.